This TCR beta chain was found in a study of T cells expressing NK-cell markers. Germline CDR1 and CDR2: KGHSH and LQKENI. The CDR3 has 15 residues. In regard to this clonotype: The antigen is undetermined.

It was by 5'RACE template switching with UMIs that TCR beta cDNA was made. TCRdb re-called the 5' RACE reads and shows each CDR3 protein once, DNA omitted. The table for this sample gives roughly 23,000 distinct CDR3 sequences. Findings and limits, study-wide: Among CD8+ T cells from about six donors, dominant NKG2C+ clonotypes accounted for roughly 1.0-8%.

The sequenced sample consisted of blood T cells: a sorted CD56 or NKG2C T cell subset, CD4+ or CD8+ T cells, or bulk PBMC T cells (not recorded which). The TCR originated in a man aged 18 to 69 in good health. The chain is built from TRBV18 and TRBJ2-1; TCRdb selects TRBD1, and the lack of DNA leaves this call unchecked. CDR3: CASYGQPSSYNEQFF.